The rows below give T cell receptor beta chains drawn from one sample of a study of spatial heterogeneity in lung cancer. One entry per CDR3 protein results from TCRdb running MiXCR on the 5' RACE reads. The repertoire holds 60,000 or so distinct CDR3 sequences, roughly 6.6% seen once, with approximately 14% in the top ten. The specimen was PBMCs, collected at surgery. All receptors come from a female donor with early-stage non-small cell lung cancer. CDR3s include the opening cysteine and the closing phenylalanine or tryptophan. A D gene is named only where the DNA matches it firmly. Clone size is stated in some rows and not others, as once, few, many or a class when expanded.

.	.	TRBV5-6	TRBJ1-4	TGTGCCAGCAGAAAGACGGCGAATGAAAAACTGTTTTTT	CASRKTANEKLFF
.	many	TRBV12-3/TRBV12-4	TRBJ2-5	TGTGCCAGCAGGGCCGGATGGGGAGGCCACCAAGAGACCCAGTACTTC	CASRAGWGGHQETQYF
TRBD1	many	TRBV9	TRBJ2-1	TGTGCCAGCAGCCCCTCTACTAGGACAGGTAATGAGCAGTTCTTC	CASSPSTRTGNEQFF
.	few	TRBV2	TRBJ2-5	TGTGCCTGCAAAAAGGACAGCCATTTACAAGAGACCCAGTACTTC	CACKKDSHLQETQYF
.	.	TRBV6-1	TRBJ1-4	TGTGCCAGCAGTGAAATTTGGGGTTGGAGCGAAAAACTGTTTTTT	CASSEIWGWSEKLFF
TRBD2	many	TRBV9	TRBJ2-1	TGTGCCAGCAGCTATCTAGCGGGGGGGTACAATGAGCAGTTCTTC	CASSYLAGGYNEQFF
.	few	TRBV6-1	TRBJ1-1	TGTGCCAGTCACACTGAAGCTTTCTTT	CASHTEAFF
.	many	TRBV29-1	TRBJ1-5	TGCAGCGTTCTCTCCACTGGGGGCAATCAGCCCCAGCATTTT	CSVLSTGGNQPQHF
TRBD2	few	TRBV7-2	TRBJ2-3	TGTGCCAGCAGCTTAGTTAGCGGGGGGGCAGATACGCAGTATTTT	CASSLVSGGADTQYF
TRBD1	many	TRBV24-1	TRBJ2-1	TGTGCCACCAGTGATCCCGGACAGGGTCTCAATGAGCAGTTCTTC	CATSDPGQGLNEQFF
TRBD2	.	TRBV19	TRBJ2-3	TGTGCCACTAAACTACTAGCGGGAGAAGGCACGCAGTATTTT	CATKLLAGEGTQYF
.	many	TRBV15	TRBJ1-1	TGTGCCACCAGTTCGGGGGGCGCGGGTGAAGCTTTCTTT	CATSSGGAGEAFF
.	few	TRBV11-1	TRBJ2-5	TGTGCCAGCAGCTTAGCGACGGATAAAAGAGGGCAAGAGACCCAGTACTTC	CASSLATDKRGQETQYF
.	.	TRBV15	TRBJ1-1	TGTGCCACCAGCAGAGCTCCCCCTAACACTGAAGCTTTCTTT	CATSRAPPNTEAFF
.	once	TRBV7-9	TRBJ1-1	TGTGCCAGCAGCTTAGGAGGTCCCACTGAAGCTTTCTTT	CASSLGGPTEAFF
TRBD2	many	TRBV12-3/TRBV12-4	TRBJ2-7	TGTGCCAGCAGTTATGGACTAGCGGGAGCTCGAGAGCAGTACTTC	CASSYGLAGAREQYF
TRBD1	many	TRBV24-1	TRBJ1-2	TGTGCCACCAGTGATGCCGGGACAGGGGCTGGCTACACCTTC	CATSDAGTGAGYTF
.	many	TRBV12-3/TRBV12-4	TRBJ1-5	TGTGCCAGCAGTACCCCTGGGGTCGGCAATCAGCCCCAGCATTTT	CASSTPGVGNQPQHF
TRBD2	few	TRBV3-1	TRBJ2-1	TGTGCCAGCAGCCAAGATCTAGCGGGAGGTCGAAATGAGCAGTTCTTC	CASSQDLAGGRNEQFF
TRBD2	few	TRBV3-1	TRBJ2-1	TGTGCCAGCAGCCTCCTAGCGGGAGGCTATGAGCAGTTCTTC	CASSLLAGGYEQFF
TRBD1	few	TRBV3-1	TRBJ1-5	TGTGCCAGCAGCCAAGGGGGACAGGATTTTTTTCAGCCCCAGCATTTT	CASSQGGQDFFQPQHF
.	.	TRBV7-9	TRBJ1-5	TGTGCCAGCAGCCTGGGGACAAGTAATAGCAATCAGCCCCAGCATTTT	CASSLGTSNSNQPQHF
TRBD1	.	TRBV5-1	TRBJ2-5	TGCGCCAGCAGCTGGGACAGTGAAGAGACCCAGTACTTC	CASSWDSEETQYF
TRBD2	few	TRBV27	TRBJ2-3	TGTGCCAGCAGCAAAGAATTACTAGCGGGAGCAGATACGCAGTATTTT	CASSKELLAGADTQYF
TRBD1	few	TRBV28	TRBJ2-2	TGTGCCAGCAGTCCCGGACAGGTTTACACCGGGGAGCTGTTTTTT	CASSPGQVYTGELFF
.	many	TRBV11-2	TRBJ1-6	TGTGCCAGCAGCTTAGATTCAGGGTCACCCCTCCACTTT	CASSLDSGSPLHF
.	many	TRBV2	TRBJ2-5	TGTGCCAGCAGCCAACAAGAGACCCAGTACTTC	CASSQQETQYF
.	many	TRBV5-1	TRBJ2-1	TGCGCCAGCAGCTTTGCGCAGGGCTCTTACAATGAGCAGTTCTTC	CASSFAQGSYNEQFF
.	many	TRBV28	TRBJ1-6	TGTGCCAGCAGTTTTCGGAGGGCAAACTCACCCCTCCACTTT	CASSFRRANSPLHF
.	few	TRBV12-3/TRBV12-4	TRBJ2-1	TGTGCCAGCAGTCGGGAGCGGCACAATGAGCAGTTCTTC	CASSRERHNEQFF
.	few	TRBV27	TRBJ1-5	TGTGCCAGCAGTTTTACTGGGAACAATCAGCCCCAGCATTTT	CASSFTGNNQPQHF
.	many	TRBV9	TRBJ2-5	TGTGCCAGCAGCGTAGGGATTAGCGGAAACCAAGAGACCCAGTACTTC	CASSVGISGNQETQYF
.	many	TRBV5-6	TRBJ1-5	TGTGCCAGCAGCTTTTTCGGCAGGGTAAGCAATCAGCCCCAGCATTTT	CASSFFGRVSNQPQHF
.	few	TRBV5-6	TRBJ2-3	TGTGCCAGCAGCCCCTCCCTCTTAGATACGCAGTATTTT	CASSPSLLDTQYF
.	few	TRBV4-1	TRBJ1-6	TGCGCCAGCAGCCAAGAGGGGTCCATCTCCTATAATTCACCCCTCCACTTT	CASSQEGSISYNSPLHF
.	.	TRBV27	TRBJ2-5	TGTGCCAGCAGAAGGCCGGGACAAGAGACCCAGTACTTC	CASRRPGQETQYF
.	.	TRBV7-9	TRBJ1-5	TGTGCCAGCAGCTTAGAGGTAGATCAGCCCCAGCATTTT	CASSLEVDQPQHF
TRBD1	.	TRBV10-3	TRBJ2-3	TGTGCCATCAGTGACCTTGAGGACAGGGGGCTTGGAGATACGCAGTATTTT	CAISDLEDRGLGDTQYF
.	few	TRBV11-2	TRBJ1-1	TGTGCCAGCAGCTTAATTTCAGGGGAGACTGAAGCTTTCTTT	CASSLISGETEAFF
TRBD1	.	TRBV28	TRBJ1-2	TGTGCCAGCAGTTTACTACAGGGGAAAGTCGCTAACTATGGCTACACCTTC	CASSLLQGKVANYGYTF
.	.	TRBV9	TRBJ1-1	TGTGCCAGCAGCGTTGAGGCAGCGAACACTGAAGCTTTCTTT	CASSVEAANTEAFF
.	few	TRBV28	TRBJ1-5	TGTGCCAGCAGTTCCCCGCCAGGGGATCAGCCCCAGCATTTT	CASSSPPGDQPQHF
TRBD1	many	TRBV20-1	TRBJ2-2	TGCAGTGCTACCAACACAGGACAGGGGACCGGGGAGCTGTTTTTT	CSATNTGQGTGELFF
TRBD2	many	TRBV27	TRBJ2-7	TGTGCCAGCACCAATAGCGGGACCTACGAGCAGTACTTC	CASTNSGTYEQYF
TRBD1	.	TRBV9	TRBJ1-6	TGTGCCAGCAGCGTAGGGCAGATAGGACAGGCCGATAATTCACCCCTCCACTTT	CASSVGQIGQADNSPLHF